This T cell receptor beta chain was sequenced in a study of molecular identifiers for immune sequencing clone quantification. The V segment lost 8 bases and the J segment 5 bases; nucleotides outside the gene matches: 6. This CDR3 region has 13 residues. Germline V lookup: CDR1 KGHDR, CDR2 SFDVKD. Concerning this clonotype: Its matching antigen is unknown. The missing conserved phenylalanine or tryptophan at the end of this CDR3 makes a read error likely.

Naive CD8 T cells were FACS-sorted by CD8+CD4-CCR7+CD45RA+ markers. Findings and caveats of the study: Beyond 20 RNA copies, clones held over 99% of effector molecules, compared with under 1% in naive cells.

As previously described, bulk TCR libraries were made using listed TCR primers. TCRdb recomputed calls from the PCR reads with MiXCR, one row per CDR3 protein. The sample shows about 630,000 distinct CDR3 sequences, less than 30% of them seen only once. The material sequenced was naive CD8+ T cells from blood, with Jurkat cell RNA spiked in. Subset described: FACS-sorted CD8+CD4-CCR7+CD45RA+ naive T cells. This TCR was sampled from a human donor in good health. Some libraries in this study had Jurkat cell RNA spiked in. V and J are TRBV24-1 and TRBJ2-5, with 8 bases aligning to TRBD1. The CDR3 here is CATNPGGVETQYL. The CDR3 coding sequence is TGTGCCACCAATCCAGGGGGCGTGGAGACCCAGTACCTC.